The clone carrying this T cell receptor (beta chain) was recorded once. Its antigen remains unknown. This entry belongs to a study of shared clonotypes between healthy human individuals. Broader study findings: Sharing across four donors was highest in naive CD4 (around 5%) and lowest in memory CD8 (around 0.4%).

TCRdb's table, derived via immunoSEQ multiplex PCR, lists solely in-frame clones and lacks some. The sample includes roughly 2.6 million clones, approximately 92% of them seen just once. Donors, healthy HIV-negative adults, lacked recent acute infections or vaccinations. The clonotype was recovered from a man between 18 and 35 years old in good health. Sequences were obtained from naive CD4+ T cells sorted from blood. Subset in this sample: CD45RA+ positively selected.

The CDR3 region has the DNA TGTGCCAGCAGTCCCATTCGGGAGTATAGCAATCAGCCCCAGCATTTT. As protein: CASSPIREYSNQPQHF. The gene calls are TRBV28 and TRBJ1-5; D unclear. Trimming removed 5 bases at V and 0 bases at J, with 14 bases between. Germline lookup yields CDR1 MDHEN and CDR2 SYDVKM. The CDR3 runs 16 residues.